The source of this T cell receptor beta chain is a study of blood T cell repertoires in COVID-19 (dated by TCRdb to 2018 to 2020). In the study overall: The collaborator samples originated in the United States, Italy and Spain and spanned the acute and convalescent phases of COVID-19. The material from the prospective study consisted of cDNA or gDNA derived from T cells, B-cell-depleted T cells, or PBMCs. Deeply sampled blood TCRbeta repertoires from subjects exposed to, actively infected with, or recovered from COVID-19 were included in the dataset. The repertoires were made available in a free public database intended to serve as a resource for research on the immune response to SARS-CoV-2. Samples were obtained from the ongoing ImmuneRACE study (first 160 participants) and from 950 to 1,500 subjects provided by 6 global collaborators. The sample metadata nearly always contained a de-identified subject ID, COVID-19 status, age in years and sex. Where available, HLA class I and class II types were taken from metadata supplied by the sample provider and were not determined by assay-based typing. The study at large found these results: How much clinical and demographic metadata was included differed by source and by participant, and the metadata was provided uncurated.

The immunoSEQ Assay, a bias-controlled multiplex PCR, was used to amplify TCRbeta CDR3 regions from genomic DNA. In the authors' own workflow: Within the assay, amplification of reference gene primers was used to estimate how many nucleated cells each sample contained. To quantify the absolute abundance of each unique TCRbeta CDR3 rearrangement, sequence reads were collapsed and filtered. For each sample, productive Simpson clonality was calculated as the square root of Simpson's diversity index over productive rearrangements. TCRdb mirrors the immuneACCESS table, restricted to in-frame sequences. Some clones are absent from its copies; in checked studies, under half trace to an unresolved V gene, and the reason for the others is unknown. Clonal size and the V and J genes are those of that table, whereas D and trimming came from the DNA. In this sample the table shows under 300,000 clones, around four fifths of which occur a single time. The top ten constitute 5.5% to 8% of the sample.

Based on the germline V gene, the CDR1 and CDR2 sequences are MGHDK and SYGVNS. V and J are trimmed by 2 bases and 5 bases, and the gene matches miss 9 bases of the junction. The CDR3 contains 15 residues, cysteine and phenylalanine counted. Only the CDR3 portion is preserved as DNA: 45 bases, with reading frame beginning at the first base. This clone was counted a few times. No antigen is known for it. There are no base qualities to consult, and no much larger clone falls within one base. Collaborating institutions collected whole blood in K2EDTA tubes following their own protocols. For TCRbeta analysis, collaborators shipped samples in one of three forms: frozen whole blood, isolated PBMCs, or DNA extracted from either of those sample types.

This chain is built from TRBV25-1 and TRBJ2-7, with TRBD2 matching 7 junction bases. Sequencing used peripheral blood. The sequence was collected from a woman in her fifties or sixties with active or convalescent COVID-19. The CDR3 amino acid sequence is: CASSENSGPFDEQYF. The DNA is TGTGCCAGCAGTGAAAATAGCGGGCCTTTCGACGAGCAGTACTTC.